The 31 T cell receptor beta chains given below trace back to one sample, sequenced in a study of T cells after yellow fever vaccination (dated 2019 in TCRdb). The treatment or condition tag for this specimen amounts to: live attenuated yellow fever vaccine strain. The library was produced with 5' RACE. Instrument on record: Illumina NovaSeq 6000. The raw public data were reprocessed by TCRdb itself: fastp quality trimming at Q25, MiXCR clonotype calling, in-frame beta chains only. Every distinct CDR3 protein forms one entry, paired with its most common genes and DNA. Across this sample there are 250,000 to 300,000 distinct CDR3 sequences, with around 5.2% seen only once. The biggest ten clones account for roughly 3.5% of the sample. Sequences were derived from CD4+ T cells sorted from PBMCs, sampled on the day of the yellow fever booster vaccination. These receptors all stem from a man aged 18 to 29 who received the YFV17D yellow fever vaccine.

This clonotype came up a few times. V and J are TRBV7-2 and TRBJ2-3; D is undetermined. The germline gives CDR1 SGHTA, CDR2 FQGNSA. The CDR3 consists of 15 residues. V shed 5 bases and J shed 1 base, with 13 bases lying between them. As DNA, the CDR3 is TGTGCCAGCAGCCGAAGAAACCCAGGCACAGATACGCAGTATTTT. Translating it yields CASSRRNPGTDTQYF.

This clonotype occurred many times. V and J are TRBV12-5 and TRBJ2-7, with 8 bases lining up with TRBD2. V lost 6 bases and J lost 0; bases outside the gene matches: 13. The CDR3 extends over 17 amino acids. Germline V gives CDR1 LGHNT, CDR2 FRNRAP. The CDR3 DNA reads TGTGCTAGTGGCAACCCGGGAACTAGCGGCTACTCCTACGAGCAGTACTTC. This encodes CASGNPGTSGYSYEQYF.

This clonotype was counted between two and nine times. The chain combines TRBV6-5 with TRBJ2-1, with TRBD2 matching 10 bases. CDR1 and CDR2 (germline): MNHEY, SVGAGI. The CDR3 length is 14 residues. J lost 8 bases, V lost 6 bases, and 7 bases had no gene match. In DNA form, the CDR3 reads TGTGCCAGCAGGCCGTCTCTAGCGGGGGATGAGCAGTTCTTC. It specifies CASRPSLAGDEQFF.

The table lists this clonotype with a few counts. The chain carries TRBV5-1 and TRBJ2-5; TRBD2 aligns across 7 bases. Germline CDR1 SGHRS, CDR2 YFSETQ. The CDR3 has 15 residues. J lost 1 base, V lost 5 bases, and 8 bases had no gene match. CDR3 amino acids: CASSRSGDSQETQYF. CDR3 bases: TGCGCCAGCAGTCGGAGCGGGGACTCCCAAGAGACCCAGTACTTC.

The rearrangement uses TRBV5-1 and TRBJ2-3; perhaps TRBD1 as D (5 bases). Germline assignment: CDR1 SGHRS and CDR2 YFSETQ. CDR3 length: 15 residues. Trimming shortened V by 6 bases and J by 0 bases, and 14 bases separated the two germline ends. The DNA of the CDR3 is TGCGCCAGCAAGATTAGGGGATCCAGCACAGATACGCAGTATTTT. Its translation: CASKIRGSSTDTQYF.

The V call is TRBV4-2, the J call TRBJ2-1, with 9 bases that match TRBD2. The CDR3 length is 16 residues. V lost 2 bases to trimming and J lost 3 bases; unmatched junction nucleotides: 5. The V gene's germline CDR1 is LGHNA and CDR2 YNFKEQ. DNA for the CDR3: TGTGCCAGCAGCCAAAGAGTAGCGGGGGACTACAATGAGCAGTTCTTC. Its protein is CASSQRVAGDYNEQFF.

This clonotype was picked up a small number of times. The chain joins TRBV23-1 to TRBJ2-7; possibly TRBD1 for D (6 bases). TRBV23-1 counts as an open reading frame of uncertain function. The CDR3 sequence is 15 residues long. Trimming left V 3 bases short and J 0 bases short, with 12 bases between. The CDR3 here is CASSQYRAVSYEQYV. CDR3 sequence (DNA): TGCGCCAGCAGTCAGTACAGGGCGGTCTCCTACGAGCAGTACGTC.

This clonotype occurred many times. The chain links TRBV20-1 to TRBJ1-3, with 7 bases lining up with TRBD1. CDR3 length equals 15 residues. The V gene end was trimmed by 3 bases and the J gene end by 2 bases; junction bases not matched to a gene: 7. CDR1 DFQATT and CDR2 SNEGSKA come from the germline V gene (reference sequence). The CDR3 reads CSARVTTGAGNTIYF. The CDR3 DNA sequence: TGCAGTGCTAGGGTTACCACAGGGGCTGGAAACACCATATATTTT.

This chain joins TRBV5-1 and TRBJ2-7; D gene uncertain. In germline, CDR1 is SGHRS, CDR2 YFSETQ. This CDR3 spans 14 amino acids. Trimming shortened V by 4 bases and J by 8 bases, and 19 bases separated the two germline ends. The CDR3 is CASSLTPNLGQQYF. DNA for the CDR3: TGCGCCAGCAGCCTTACGCCCAACCTCGGTCAGCAGTACTTC.

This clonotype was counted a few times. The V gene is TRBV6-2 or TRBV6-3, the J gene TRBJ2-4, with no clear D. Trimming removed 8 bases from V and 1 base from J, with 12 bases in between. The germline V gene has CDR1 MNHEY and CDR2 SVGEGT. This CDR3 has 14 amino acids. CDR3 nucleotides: TGTGCCAGCTCCCGATTCACGGCCAAAAACATTCAGTACTTC. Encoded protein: CASSRFTAKNIQYF.

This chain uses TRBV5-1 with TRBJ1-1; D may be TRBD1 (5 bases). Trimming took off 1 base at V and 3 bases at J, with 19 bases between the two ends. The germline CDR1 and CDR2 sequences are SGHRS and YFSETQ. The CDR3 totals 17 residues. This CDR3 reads CASSLRGGGYSDTEAFF. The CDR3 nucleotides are TGCGCCAGCAGCTTGAGGGGAGGTGGGTACAGCGACACTGAAGCTTTCTTT. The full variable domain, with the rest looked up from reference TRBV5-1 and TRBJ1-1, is KAGVTQTPRYLIKTRGQQVTLSCSPISGHRSVSWYQQTPGQGLQFLFEYFSETQRNKGNFPGRFSGRQFSNSRSEMNVSTLELGDSALYLCASSLRGGGYSDTEAFFGQGTRLTVV.

The CDR3 DNA follows: TGTGCCAGCAGCAGGGACTTAGAGACCCAGTACTTC. It yields the protein CASSRDLETQYF. The chain uses TRBV13 and TRBJ2-5; maybe TRBD2 (6 bases). Germline assignment: CDR1 PRHDT and CDR2 FYEKMQ (reference sequence). The CDR3 spans 12 residues. Trimming cost V 5 bases and J 4 bases, with 8 bases left between them.

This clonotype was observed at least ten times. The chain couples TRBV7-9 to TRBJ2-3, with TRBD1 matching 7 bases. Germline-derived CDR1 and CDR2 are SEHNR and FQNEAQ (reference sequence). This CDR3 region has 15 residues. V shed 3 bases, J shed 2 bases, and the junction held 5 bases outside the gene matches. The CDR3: CASSFSGQATDTQYF. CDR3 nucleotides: TGTGCCAGCAGCTTTTCTGGACAGGCCACAGATACGCAGTATTTT.

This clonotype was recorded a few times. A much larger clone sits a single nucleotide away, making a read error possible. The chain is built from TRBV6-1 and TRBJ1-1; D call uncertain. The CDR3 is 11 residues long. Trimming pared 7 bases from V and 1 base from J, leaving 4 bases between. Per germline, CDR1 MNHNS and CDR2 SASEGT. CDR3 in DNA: TGTGCCAGCACGCGGAACACTGAAGCTTTCTTT. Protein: CASTRNTEAFF.

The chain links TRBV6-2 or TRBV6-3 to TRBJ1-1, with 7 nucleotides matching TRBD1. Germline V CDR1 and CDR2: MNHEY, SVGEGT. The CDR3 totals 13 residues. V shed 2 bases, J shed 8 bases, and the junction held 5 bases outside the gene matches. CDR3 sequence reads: CASSYLETGEAFF. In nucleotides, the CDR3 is TGTGCCAGCAGTTACCTCGAGACAGGGGAAGCTTTCTTT.

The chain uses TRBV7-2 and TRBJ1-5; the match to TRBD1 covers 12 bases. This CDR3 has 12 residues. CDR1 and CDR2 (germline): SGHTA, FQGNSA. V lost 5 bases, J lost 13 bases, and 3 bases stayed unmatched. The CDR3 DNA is TGTGCCAGCAGCGGGACAGGGGGCACTCAGCATTTT. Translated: CASSGTGGTQHF.

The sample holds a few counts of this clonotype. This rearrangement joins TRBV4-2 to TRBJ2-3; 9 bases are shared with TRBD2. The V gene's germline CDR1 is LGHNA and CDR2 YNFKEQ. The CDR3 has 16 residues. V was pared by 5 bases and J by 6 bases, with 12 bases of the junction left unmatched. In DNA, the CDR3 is TGTGCCAGCAGCTCATCCTGGGCTAGCGGGGCCGATACGCAGTATTTT. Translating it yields CASSSSWASGADTQYF.

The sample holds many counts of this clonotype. The DNA for the CDR3 is TGTGCCAGCAGCCCGGGGGGCTCGAACACCGGGGAGCTGTTTTTT. As protein: CASSPGGSNTGELFF. This chain joins TRBV7-2 and TRBJ2-2, with a possible D match to TRBD2 (7 bases). Germline V gene lookup returns CDR1 SGHTA and CDR2 FQGNSA. The V and J ends lost 5 bases and 0 bases respectively, with 10 bases between them. The CDR3 has 15 amino acids.

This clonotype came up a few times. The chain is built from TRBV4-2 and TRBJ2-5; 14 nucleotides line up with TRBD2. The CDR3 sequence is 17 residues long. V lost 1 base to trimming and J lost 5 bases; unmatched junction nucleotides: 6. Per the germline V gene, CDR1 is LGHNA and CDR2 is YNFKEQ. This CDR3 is CASSQAGTSGGVETQYF. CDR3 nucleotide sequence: TGTGCCAGCAGCCAAGCAGGGACTAGCGGGGGAGTCGAGACCCAGTACTTC.

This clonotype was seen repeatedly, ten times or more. CDR3: CASSSKERGSTDTQYF. CDR3 coding DNA: TGTGCCAGCAGTTCTAAGGAGCGGGGGAGCACAGATACGCAGTATTTT. The chain uses TRBV6-6 and TRBJ2-3; TRBD2 agrees at 8 bases. The CDR3 runs to 16 residues. Germline V gives CDR1 MNHNY, CDR2 SVGAGI (reference sequence). V lost 4 bases to trimming and J lost 0 bases; unmatched junction nucleotides: 6.

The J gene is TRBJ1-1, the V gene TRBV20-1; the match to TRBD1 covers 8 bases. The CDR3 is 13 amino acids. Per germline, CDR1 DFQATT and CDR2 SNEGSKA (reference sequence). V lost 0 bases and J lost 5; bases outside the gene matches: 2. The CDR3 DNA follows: TGCAGTGCTAGAGATGACAGGGGTACTGAAGCTTTCTTT. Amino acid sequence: CSARDDRGTEAFF.

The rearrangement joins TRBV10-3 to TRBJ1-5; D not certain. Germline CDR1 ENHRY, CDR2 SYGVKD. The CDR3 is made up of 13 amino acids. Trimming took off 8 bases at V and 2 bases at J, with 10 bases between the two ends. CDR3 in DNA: TGTGCCATCGGCCAGGCTGGCAATCAGCCCCAGCATTTT. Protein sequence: CAIGQAGNQPQHF.

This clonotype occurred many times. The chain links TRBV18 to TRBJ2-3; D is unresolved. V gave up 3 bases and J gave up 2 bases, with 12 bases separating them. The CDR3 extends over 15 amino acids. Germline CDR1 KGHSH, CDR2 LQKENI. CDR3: CASSPDGRITDTQYF. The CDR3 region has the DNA TGTGCCAGCTCACCGGACGGACGAATCACAGATACGCAGTATTTT.

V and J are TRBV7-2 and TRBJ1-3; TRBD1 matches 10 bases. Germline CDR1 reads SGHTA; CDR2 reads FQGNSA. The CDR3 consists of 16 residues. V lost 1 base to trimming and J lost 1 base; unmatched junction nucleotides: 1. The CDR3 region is CASSLGDRGSGNTIYF. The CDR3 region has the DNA TGTGCCAGCAGCTTAGGGGACAGGGGATCTGGAAACACCATATATTTT.

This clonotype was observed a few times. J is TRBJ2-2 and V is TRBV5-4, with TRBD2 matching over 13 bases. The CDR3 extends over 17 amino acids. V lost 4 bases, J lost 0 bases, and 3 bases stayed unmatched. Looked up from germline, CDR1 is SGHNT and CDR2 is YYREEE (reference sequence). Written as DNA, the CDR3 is TGTGCCAGCAGCGTGGGACTAGCGGGGTCGAACACCGGGGAGCTGTTTTTT. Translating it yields CASSVGLAGSNTGELFF.

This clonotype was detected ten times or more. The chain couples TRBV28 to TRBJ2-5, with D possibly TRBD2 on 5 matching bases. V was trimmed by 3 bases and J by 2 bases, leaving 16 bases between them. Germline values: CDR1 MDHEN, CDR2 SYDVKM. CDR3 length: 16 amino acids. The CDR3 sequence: CASSFWARVGQETQYF. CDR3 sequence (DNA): TGTGCCAGCAGTTTTTGGGCGAGGGTCGGACAAGAGACCCAGTACTTC.

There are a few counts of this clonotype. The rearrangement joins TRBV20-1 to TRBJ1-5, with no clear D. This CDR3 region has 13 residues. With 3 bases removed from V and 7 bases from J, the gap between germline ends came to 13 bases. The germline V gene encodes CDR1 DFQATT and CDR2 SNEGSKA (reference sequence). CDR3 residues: CSAREGRNQPQHF. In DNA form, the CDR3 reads TGCAGTGCTAGGGAAGGGAGGAACCAGCCCCAGCATTTT.

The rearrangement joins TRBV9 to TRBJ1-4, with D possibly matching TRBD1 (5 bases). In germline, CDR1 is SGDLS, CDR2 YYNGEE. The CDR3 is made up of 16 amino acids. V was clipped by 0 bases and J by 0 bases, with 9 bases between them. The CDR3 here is CASSVGGGTTNEKLFF. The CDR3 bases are TGTGCCAGCAGCGTAGGGGGGGGAACAACTAATGAAAAACTGTTTTTT.

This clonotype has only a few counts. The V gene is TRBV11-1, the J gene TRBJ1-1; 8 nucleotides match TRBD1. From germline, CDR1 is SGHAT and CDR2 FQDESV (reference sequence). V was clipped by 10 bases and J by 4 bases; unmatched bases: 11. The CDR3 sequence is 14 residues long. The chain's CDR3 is CATRVTGGGTEAFF. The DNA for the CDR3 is TGTGCCACCCGGGTTACAGGGGGGGGCACTGAAGCTTTCTTT.

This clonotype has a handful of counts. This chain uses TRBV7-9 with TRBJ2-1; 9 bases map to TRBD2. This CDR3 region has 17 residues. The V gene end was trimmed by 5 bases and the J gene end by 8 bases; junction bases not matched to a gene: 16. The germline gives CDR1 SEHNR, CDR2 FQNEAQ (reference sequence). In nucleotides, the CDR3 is TGTGCCAGCAGCCTACCCCGCGTAGCGGGGGATAAGGATGAGCAGTTCTTC. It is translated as CASSLPRVAGDKDEQFF.

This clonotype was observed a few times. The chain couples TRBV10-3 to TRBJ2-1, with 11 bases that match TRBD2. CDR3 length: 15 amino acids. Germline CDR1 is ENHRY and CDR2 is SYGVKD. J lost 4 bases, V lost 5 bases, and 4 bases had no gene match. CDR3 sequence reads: CAISPSSGGYNEQFF. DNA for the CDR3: TGTGCCATCAGTCCGTCTAGCGGGGGGTACAATGAGCAGTTCTTC.